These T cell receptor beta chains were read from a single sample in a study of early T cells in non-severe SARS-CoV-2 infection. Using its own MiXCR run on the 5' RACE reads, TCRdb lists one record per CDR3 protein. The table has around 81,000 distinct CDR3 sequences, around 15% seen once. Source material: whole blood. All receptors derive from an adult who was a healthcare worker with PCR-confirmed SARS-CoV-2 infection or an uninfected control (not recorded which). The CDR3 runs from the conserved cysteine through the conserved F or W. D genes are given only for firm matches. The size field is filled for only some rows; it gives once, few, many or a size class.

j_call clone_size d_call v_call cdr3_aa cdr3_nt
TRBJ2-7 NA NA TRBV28 CASSLGADYEQYF TGTGCCAGCAGTTTAGGAGCAGACTACGAGCAGTACTTC
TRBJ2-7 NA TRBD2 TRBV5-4 CASSLKIAGNYEQYF TGTGCCAGCAGCTTGAAGATAGCGGGGAACTACGAGCAGTACTTC
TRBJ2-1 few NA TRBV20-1 CSARGWRNLNEQFF TGCAGTGCTAGAGGATGGCGAAATCTCAATGAGCAGTTCTTC
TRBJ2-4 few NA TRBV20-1 CSAREPGWGAKNIQYF TGCAGTGCTAGAGAACCAGGTTGGGGAGCCAAAAACATTCAGTACTTC
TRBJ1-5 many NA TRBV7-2 CASSRGGDQPQHF TGTGCCAGCAGCCGCGGAGGGGATCAGCCCCAGCATTTT
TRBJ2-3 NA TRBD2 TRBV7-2 CASSLARGSTDTQYF TGTGCCAGCAGCTTAGCGCGGGGGAGCACAGATACGCAGTATTTT
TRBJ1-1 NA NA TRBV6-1 CASVGGEGTEAFF TGTGCCAGTGTGGGGGGTGAGGGGACTGAAGCTTTCTTT
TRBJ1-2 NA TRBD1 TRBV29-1 CSVEEPRDREYGYTF TGCAGCGTTGAAGAGCCCCGGGACAGGGAGTATGGCTACACCTTC
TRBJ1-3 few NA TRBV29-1 CSVERTGTSGNTIYF TGCAGCGTTGAGAGGACGGGGACCTCTGGAAACACCATATATTTT
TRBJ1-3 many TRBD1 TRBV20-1 CSAYTGADSGNTIYF TGCAGTGCTTATACAGGGGCCGACTCTGGAAACACCATATATTTT
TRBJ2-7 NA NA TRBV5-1 CASSLIQGGEQYF TGCGCCAGCAGCTTGATACAGGGCGGCGAGCAGTACTTC
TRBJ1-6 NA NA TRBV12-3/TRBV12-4 CASGKGSQNSPLHF TGTGCCAGCGGGAAAGGAAGTCAAAATTCACCCCTCCACTTT
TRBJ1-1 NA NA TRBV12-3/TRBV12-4 CASQGEMNTEAFF TGTGCCAGTCAAGGCGAAATGAACACTGAAGCTTTCTTT
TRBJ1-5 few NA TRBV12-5 CASVLGRPQHF TGTGCTAGTGTTTTGGGGAGGCCCCAGCATTTT
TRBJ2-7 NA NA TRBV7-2 CASSSPGTYEQYF TGTGCCAGCAGCTCTCCGGGAACCTACGAGCAGTACTTC
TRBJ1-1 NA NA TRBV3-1 CASSHGQIMNTEAFF TGTGCCAGCAGCCACGGACAGATCATGAACACTGAAGCTTTCTTT
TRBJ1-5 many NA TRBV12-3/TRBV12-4 CASSNRDNRNQPQHF TGTGCCAGCAGTAACCGGGACAACCGAAATCAGCCCCAGCATTTT
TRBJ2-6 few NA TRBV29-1 CSVEEGALGANVLTF TGCAGCGTTGAGGAGGGGGCGCTTGGGGCCAACGTCCTGACTTTC
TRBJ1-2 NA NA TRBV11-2 CASSLVSGQYGYTF TGTGCCAGCAGCTTAGTGTCAGGGCAATATGGCTACACCTTC
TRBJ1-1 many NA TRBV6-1 CASRLDRFNTEAFF TGTGCCAGCAGACTAGACAGATTCAACACTGAAGCTTTCTTT
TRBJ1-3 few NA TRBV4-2 CASSQVGSGNTIYF TGTGCCAGCAGCCAAGTGGGGAGTGGAAACACCATATATTTT
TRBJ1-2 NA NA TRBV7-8 CASSLGVANYGYTF TGTGCCAGCAGCTTAGGAGTGGCTAACTATGGCTACACCTTC
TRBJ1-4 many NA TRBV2 CASMEGYGLEELFF TGTGCCAGTATGGAGGGGTACGGCCTTGAGGAACTGTTTTTT
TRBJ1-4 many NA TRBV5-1 CASSFGEKLFF TGCGCCAGCAGCTTTGGTGAAAAACTGTTTTTT
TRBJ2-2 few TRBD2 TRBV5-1 CASTGGGQVTGELFF TGCGCCAGCACCGGCGGGGGGCAGGTCACCGGGGAGCTGTTTTTT
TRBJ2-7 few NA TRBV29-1 CSGRVGAYEQYF TGCAGCGGGAGGGTCGGAGCCTACGAGCAGTACTTC
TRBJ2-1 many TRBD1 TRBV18 CASSPLQGVYNEQFF TGTGCCAGCTCACCACTCCAGGGGGTGTACAATGAGCAGTTCTTC
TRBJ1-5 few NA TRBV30 CASGPGSNQPQHF TGTGCTTCAGGCCCGGGAAGCAATCAGCCCCAGCATTTT
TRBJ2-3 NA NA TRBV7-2 CASSLEAGYTDTQYF TGTGCCAGCAGCTTAGAGGCCGGCTACACAGATACGCAGTATTTT
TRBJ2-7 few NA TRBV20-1 CSARQSGEQYF TGCAGTGCTAGACAGTCTGGCGAGCAGTACTTC
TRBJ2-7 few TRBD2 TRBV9 CASSPRTDGLAYEQYF TGTGCCAGCAGCCCAAGGACCGATGGACTAGCCTACGAGCAGTACTTC
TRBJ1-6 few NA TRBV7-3 CASSSQGRGNNSPLHF TGTGCCAGCAGCTCACAGGGTCGCGGGAATAATTCACCCCTCCACTTT
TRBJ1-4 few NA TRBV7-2 CASSFRGGEKLFF TGTGCCAGCAGCTTCAGGGGAGGTGAAAAACTGTTTTTT
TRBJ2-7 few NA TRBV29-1 CSVEDGQSYEQYF TGCAGCGTTGAAGACGGGCAGTCCTACGAGCAGTACTTC
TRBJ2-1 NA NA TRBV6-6 CASSPTSLPEQFF TGTGCCAGCAGCCCTACTAGCTTGCCTGAGCAGTTCTTC
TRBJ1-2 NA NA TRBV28 CASSLGQKNYGYTF TGTGCCAGCAGTTTAGGACAGAAGAACTATGGCTACACCTTC
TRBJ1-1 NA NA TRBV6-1 CATTGQLFEAFF TGTGCCACCACGGGACAACTCTTCGAAGCTTTCTTT
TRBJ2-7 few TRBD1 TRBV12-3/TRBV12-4 CASSGTGRTYEQYF TGTGCCAGCAGTGGGACAGGACGAACCTACGAGCAGTACTTC
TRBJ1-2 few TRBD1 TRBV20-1 CSASRRQGALAGYTF TGCAGTGCTAGTAGGAGACAGGGGGCTCTTGCGGGCTACACCTTC
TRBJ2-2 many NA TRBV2 CASSGQMNTGELFF TGTGCCAGCAGTGGACAGATGAACACCGGGGAGCTGTTTTTT
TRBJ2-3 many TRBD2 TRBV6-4 CASSDGTSGTDTQYF TGTGCCAGCAGTGACGGGACTAGCGGCACAGATACGCAGTATTTT
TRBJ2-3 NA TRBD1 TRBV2 CASRDRAGDTQYF TGTGCCAGCAGGGACAGGGCTGGAGATACGCAGTATTTT
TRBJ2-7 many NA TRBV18 CASSDRIDYEQYF TGTGCCAGCTCTGACAGGATCGACTACGAGCAGTACTTC
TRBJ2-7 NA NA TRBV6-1 CASSRDFARYEQYF TGTGCCAGCAGTCGGGACTTCGCTCGTTACGAGCAGTACTTC
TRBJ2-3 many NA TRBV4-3 CASSQDNGLTDTQYF TGCGCCAGCAGCCAAGATAACGGACTCACAGATACGCAGTATTTT
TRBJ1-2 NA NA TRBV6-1 CASSLSSSNYGYTF TGTGCCAGCAGCCTTTCCTCCTCCAACTATGGCTACACCTTC
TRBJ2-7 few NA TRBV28 CASSLTGPVREQYF TGTGCCAGCAGTCTGACTGGACCCGTGAGAGAGCAGTACTTC
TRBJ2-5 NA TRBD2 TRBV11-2 CASSSGLAGGQETQYF TGTGCCAGCAGCTCCGGACTAGCGGGGGGCCAAGAGACCCAGTACTTC
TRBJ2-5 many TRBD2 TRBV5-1 CASRGSGLAGETQYF TGCGCCAGCCGGGGTTCTGGACTAGCAGGAGAGACCCAGTACTTC
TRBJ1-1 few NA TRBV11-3 CASSKRTGPMTEAFF TGTGCCAGCAGCAAACGAACAGGGCCGATGACTGAAGCTTTCTTT
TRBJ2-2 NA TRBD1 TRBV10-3 CAISEFVGTEFGELFF TGTGCCATCAGTGAGTTTGTCGGGACAGAATTCGGGGAGCTGTTTTTT
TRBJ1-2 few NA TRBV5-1 CASSLDQYGYTF TGCGCCAGCAGCTTGGATCAGTATGGCTACACCTTC
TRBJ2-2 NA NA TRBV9 CASSVSAGATTGELFF TGTGCCAGCAGCGTTTCGGCGGGGGCCACCACCGGGGAGCTGTTTTTT
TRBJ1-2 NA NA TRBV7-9 CASSLMGARSYGYTF TGTGCCAGCAGCTTGATGGGGGCGCGTAGCTATGGCTACACCTTC
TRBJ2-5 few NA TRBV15 CATRGFGYDQETQYF TGTGCCACCAGGGGATTCGGATACGACCAAGAGACCCAGTACTTC